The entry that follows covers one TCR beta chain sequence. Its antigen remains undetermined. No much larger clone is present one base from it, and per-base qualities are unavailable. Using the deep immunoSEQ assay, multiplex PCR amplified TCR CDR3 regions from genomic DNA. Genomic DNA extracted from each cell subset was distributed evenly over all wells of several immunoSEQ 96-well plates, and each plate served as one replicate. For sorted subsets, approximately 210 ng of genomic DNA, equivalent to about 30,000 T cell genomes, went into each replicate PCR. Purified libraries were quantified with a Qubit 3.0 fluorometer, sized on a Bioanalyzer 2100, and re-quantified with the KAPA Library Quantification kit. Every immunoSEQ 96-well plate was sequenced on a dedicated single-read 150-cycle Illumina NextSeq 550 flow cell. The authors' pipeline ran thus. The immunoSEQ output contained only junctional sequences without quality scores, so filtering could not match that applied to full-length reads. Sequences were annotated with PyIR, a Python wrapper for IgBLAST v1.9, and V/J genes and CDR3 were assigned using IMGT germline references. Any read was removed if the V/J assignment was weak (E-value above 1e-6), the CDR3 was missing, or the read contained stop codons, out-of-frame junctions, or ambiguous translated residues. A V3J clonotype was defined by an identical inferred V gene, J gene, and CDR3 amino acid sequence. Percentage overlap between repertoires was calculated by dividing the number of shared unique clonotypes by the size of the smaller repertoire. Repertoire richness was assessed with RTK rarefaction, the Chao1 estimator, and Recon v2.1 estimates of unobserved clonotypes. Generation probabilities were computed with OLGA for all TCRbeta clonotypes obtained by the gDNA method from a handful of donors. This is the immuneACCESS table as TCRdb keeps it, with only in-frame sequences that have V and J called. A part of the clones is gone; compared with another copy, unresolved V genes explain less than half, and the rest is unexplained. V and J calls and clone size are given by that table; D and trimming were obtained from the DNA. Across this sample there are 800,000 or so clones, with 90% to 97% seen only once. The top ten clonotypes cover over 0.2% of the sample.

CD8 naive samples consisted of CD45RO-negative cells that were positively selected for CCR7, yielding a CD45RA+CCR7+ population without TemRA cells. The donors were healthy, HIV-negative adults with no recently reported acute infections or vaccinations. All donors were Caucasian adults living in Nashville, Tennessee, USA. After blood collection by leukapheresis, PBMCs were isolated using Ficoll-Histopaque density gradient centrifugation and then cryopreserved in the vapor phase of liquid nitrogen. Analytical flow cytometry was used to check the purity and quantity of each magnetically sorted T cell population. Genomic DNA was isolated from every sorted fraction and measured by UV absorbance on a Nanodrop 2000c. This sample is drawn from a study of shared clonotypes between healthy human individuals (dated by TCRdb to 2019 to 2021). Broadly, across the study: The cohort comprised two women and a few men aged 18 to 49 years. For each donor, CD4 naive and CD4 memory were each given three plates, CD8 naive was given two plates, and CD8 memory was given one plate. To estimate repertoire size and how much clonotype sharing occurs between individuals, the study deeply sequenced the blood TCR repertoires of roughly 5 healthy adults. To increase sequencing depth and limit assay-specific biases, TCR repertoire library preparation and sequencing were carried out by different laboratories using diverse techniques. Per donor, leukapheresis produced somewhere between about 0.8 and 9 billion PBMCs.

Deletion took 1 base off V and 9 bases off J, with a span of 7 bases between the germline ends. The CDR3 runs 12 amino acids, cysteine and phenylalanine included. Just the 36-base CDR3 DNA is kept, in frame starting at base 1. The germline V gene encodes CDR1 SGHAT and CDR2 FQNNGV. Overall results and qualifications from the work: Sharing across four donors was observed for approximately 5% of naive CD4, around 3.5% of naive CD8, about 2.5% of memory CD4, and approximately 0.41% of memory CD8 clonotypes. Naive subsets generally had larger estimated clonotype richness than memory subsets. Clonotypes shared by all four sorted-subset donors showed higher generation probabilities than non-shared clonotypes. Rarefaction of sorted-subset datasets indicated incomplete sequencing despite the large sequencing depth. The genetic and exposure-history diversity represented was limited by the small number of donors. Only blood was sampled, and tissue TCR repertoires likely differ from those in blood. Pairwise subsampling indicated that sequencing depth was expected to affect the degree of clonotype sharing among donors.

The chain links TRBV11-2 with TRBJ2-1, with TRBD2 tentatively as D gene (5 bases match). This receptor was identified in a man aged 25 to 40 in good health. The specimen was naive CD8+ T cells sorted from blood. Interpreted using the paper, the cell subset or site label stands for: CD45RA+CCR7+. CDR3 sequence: CASSLARVEQFF. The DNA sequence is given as TGTGCCAGCAGCTTAGCGAGGGTTGAGCAGTTCTTC.